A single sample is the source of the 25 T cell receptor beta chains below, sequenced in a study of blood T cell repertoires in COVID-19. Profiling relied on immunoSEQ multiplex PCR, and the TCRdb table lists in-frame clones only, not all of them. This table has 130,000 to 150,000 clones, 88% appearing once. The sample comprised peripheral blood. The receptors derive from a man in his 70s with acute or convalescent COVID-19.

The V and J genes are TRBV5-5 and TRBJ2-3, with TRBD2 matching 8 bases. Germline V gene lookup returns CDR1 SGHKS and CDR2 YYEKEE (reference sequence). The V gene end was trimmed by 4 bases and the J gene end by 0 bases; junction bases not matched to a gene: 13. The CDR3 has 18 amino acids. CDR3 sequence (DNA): TGTGCCAGCAGCAAGGACTTTCTAGCGGGTTCTAGCACAGATACGCAGTATTTT. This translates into CASSKDFLAGSSTDTQYF.

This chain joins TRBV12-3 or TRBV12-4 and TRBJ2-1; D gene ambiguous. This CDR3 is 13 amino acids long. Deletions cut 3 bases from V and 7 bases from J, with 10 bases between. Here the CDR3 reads CASSFGGSNEQFF. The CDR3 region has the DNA TGTGCCAGCAGTTTCGGCGGTAGTAATGAGCAGTTCTTC.

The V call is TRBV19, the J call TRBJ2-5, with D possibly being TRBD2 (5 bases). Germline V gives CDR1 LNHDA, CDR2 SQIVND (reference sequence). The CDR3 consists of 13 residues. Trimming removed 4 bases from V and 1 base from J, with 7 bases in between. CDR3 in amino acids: CASSTGIQETQYF. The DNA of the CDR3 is TGTGCCAGTAGTACCGGGATCCAAGAGACCCAGTACTTC. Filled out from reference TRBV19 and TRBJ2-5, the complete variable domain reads DGGITQSPKYLFRKEGQNVTLSCEQNLNHDAMYWYRQDPGQGLRLIYYSQIVNDFQKGDIAEGYSVSREKKESFPLTVTSAQKNPTAFYLCASSTGIQETQYFGPGTRLLVL.

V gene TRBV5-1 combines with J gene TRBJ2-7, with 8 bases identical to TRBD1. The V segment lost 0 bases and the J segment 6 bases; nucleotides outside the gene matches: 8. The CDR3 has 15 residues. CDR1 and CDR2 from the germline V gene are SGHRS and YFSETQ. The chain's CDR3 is CASSLAPGQVREQYF. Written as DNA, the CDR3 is TGCGCCAGCAGCTTGGCCCCGGGACAGGTCCGCGAGCAGTACTTC. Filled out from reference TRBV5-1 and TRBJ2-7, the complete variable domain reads KAGVTQTPRYLIKTRGQQVTLSCSPISGHRSVSWYQQTPGQGLQFLFEYFSETQRNKGNFPGRFSGRQFSNSRSEMNVSTLELGDSALYLCASSLAPGQVREQYFGPGTRLTVT.

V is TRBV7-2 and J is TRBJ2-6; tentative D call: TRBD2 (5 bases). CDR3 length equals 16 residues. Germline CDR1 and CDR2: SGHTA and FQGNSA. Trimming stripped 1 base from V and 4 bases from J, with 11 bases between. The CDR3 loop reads CASSLGGSVGANVLTF. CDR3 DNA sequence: TGTGCCAGCAGCTTAGGAGGGTCGGTCGGGGCCAACGTCCTGACTTTC.

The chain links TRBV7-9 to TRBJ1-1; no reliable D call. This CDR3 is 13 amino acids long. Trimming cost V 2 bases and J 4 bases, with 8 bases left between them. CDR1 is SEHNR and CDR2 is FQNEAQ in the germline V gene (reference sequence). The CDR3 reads CASSLSQITEAFF. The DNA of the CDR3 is TGTGCCAGCAGCTTATCCCAGATCACTGAAGCTTTCTTT.

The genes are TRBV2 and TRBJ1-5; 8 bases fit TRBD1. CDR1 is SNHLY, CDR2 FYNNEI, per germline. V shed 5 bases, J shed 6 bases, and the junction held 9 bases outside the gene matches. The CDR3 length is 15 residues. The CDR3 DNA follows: TGTGCCAGCAGTCTCGGACAGGGTGGAAGTCAGCCCCAGCATTTT. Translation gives CASSLGQGGSQPQHF.

The CDR3 region has the DNA TGTGCCAGCAGCCAAGATTGGGAAGCAGGGGATGTTTTGAACGAGCAGTACTTC. It encodes CASSQDWEAGDVLNEQYF. This sequence joins TRBV4-2 and TRBJ2-7, with D possibly being TRBD1 (6 bases). Trimming shortened V by 0 bases and J by 5 bases, and 23 bases separated the two germline ends. CDR3 length equals 18 residues. Germline CDR1 is LGHNA and CDR2 is YNFKEQ.

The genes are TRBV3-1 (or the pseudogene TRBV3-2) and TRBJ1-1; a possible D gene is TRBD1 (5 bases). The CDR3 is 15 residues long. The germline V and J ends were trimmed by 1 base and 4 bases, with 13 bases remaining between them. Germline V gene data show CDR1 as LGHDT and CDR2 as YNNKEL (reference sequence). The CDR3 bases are TGTGCCAGCAGCCAAGTGGCCGGGGGGAGCACTGAAGCTTTCTTT. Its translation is CASSQVAGGSTEAFF.

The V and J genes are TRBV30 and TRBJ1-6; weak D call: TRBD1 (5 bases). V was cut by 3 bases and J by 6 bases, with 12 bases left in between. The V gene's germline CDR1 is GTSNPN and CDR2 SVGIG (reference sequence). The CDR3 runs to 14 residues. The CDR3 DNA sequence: TGTGCCTGGAGCCTAAGGGGAATTAATTCACCCCTCCACTTT. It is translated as CAWSLRGINSPLHF. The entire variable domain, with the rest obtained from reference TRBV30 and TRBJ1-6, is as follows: SQTIHQWPATLVQPVGSPLSLECTVEGTSNPNLYWYRQAAGRGLQLLFYSVGIGQISSEVPQNLSASRPQDRQFILSSKKLLLSDSGFYLCAWSLRGINSPLHFGNGTRLTVT.

CDR3 protein: CASSLTGGFGYTF. The DNA of the CDR3 is TGTGCCAGCAGTTTAACTGGGGGCTTTGGCTACACCTTC. The chain uses TRBV27 and TRBJ1-2; possible D gene TRBD1, 6 bases. Trimming stripped 2 bases from V and 7 bases from J, with 11 bases between. This CDR3 has 13 residues. CDR1 is MNHEY, CDR2 SMNVEV, per germline (reference sequence).

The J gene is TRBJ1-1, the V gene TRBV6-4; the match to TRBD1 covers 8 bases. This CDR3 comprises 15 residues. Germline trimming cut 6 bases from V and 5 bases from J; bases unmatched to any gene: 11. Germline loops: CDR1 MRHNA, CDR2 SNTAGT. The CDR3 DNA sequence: TGTGCCAGCAGGCCGACAGGGGAGGTTTGGACTGAAGCTTTCTTT. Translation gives CASRPTGEVWTEAFF.

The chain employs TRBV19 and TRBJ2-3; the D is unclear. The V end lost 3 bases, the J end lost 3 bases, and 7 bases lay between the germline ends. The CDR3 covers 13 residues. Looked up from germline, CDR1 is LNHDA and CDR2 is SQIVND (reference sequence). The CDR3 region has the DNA TGTGCCAGTAGTATCCAGATTACAGATACGCAGTATTTT. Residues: CASSIQITDTQYF.

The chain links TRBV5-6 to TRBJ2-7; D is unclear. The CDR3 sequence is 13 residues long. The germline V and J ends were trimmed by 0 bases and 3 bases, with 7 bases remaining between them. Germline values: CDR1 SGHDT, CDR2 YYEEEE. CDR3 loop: CASSLGFGYEQYF. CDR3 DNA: TGTGCCAGCAGCTTGGGGTTCGGCTACGAGCAGTACTTC.

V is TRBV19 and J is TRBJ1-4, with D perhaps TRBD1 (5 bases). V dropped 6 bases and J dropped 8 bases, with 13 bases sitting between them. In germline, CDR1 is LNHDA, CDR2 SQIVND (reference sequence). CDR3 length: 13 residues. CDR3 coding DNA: TGTGCCAGTAGAGTAGCGGGGACGGAAAAACTGTTTTTT. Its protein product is CASRVAGTEKLFF.

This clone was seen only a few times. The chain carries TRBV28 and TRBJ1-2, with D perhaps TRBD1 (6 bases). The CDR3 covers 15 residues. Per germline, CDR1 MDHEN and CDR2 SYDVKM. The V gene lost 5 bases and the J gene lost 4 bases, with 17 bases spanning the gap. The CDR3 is CASSTPSLGGYGYTF. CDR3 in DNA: TGTGCCAGCAGTACCCCCTCCTTAGGGGGCTATGGCTACACCTTC.

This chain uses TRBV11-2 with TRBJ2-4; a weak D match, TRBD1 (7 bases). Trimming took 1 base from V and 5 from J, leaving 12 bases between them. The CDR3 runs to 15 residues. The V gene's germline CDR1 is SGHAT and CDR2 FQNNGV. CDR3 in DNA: TGTGCCAGCAGCTTAGTGGCCAGGGGGGAAAACATTCAGTACTTC. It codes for CASSLVARGENIQYF. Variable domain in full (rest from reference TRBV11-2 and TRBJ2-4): EAGVAQSPRYKIIEKRQSVAFWCNPISGHATLYWYQQILGQGPKLLIQFQNNGVVDDSQLPKDRFSAERLKGVDSTLKIQPAKLEDSAVYLCASSLVARGENIQYFGAGTRLSVL.

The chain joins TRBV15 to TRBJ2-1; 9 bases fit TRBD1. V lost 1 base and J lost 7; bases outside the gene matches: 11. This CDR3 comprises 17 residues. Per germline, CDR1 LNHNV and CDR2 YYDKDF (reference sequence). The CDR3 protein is CATSRGILTGGRNEQFF. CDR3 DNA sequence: TGTGCCACCAGCAGAGGGATTTTGACAGGGGGGCGTAATGAGCAGTTCTTC.

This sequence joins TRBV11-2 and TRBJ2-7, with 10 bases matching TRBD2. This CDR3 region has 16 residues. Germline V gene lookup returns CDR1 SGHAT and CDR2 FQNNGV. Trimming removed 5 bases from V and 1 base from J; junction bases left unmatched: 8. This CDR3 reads CASSHRLAGGSYEQYF. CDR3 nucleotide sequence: TGTGCCAGCAGCCATAGACTAGCGGGTGGGTCCTACGAGCAGTACTTC.

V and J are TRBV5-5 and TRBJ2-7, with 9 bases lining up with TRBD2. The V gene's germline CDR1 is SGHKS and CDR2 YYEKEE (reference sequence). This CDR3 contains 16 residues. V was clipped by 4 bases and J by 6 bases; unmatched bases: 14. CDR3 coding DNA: TGTGCCAGCAGCAAGGGGGAGTTAGCGGGAGCTTTCGAGCAGTACTTC. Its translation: CASSKGELAGAFEQYF.

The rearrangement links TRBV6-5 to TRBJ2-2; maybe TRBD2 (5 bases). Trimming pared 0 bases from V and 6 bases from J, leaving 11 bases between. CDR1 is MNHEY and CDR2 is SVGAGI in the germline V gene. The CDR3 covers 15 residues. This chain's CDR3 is CASSYSGRGAGELFF. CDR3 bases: TGTGCCAGCAGTTACTCTGGGAGAGGCGCCGGGGAGCTGTTTTTT.

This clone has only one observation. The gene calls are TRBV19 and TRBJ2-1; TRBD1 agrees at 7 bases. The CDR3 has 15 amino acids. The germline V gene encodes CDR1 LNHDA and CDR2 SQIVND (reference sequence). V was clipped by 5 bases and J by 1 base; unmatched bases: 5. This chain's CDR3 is CASSVPGQSYNEQFF. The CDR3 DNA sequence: TGTGCCAGTAGTGTACCGGGACAGTCCTACAATGAGCAGTTCTTC.

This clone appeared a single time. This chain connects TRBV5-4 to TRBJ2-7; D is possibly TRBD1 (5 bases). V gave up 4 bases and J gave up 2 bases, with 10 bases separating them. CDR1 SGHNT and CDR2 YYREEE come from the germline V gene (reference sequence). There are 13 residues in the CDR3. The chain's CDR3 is CASSPGHPYEQYF. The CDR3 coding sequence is TGTGCCAGCAGCCCCGGACATCCCTACGAGCAGTACTTC.

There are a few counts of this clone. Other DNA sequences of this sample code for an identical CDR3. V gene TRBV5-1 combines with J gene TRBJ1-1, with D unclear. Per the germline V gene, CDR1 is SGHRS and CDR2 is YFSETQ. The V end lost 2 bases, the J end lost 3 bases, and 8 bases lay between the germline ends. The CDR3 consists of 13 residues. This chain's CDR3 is CASSLNRDTEAFF. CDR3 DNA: TGCGCCAGCAGCTTAAACAGAGACACTGAAGCTTTCTTT. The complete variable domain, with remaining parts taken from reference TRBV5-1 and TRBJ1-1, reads KAGVTQTPRYLIKTRGQQVTLSCSPISGHRSVSWYQQTPGQGLQFLFEYFSETQRNKGNFPGRFSGRQFSNSRSEMNVSTLELGDSALYLCASSLNRDTEAFFGQGTRLTVV.

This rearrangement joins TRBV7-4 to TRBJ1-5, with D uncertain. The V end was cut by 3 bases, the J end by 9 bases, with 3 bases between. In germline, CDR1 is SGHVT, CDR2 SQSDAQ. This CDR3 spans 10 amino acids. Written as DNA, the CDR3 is TGTGCCAGCAGCTTTCTGCCCCAGCATTTT. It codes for CASSFLPQHF.